The present T cell receptor (beta chain) was sequenced within a study of blood T cell repertoires in COVID-19. Method: immunoSEQ multiplex PCR; TCRdb's copy keeps in-frame clones and lacks some. The sample includes about 320,000 clones, 90% to 95% seen only once; the top ten take about 4%. Per the germline V gene, CDR1 is SGHNT and CDR2 is YYREEE (reference sequence). CDR3 length: 17 residues. V lost 0 bases and J 0 bases, leaving 13 bases between the germline ends. Sequenced material: PBMCs or T cells enriched from blood (not recorded which). The receptor was derived from a woman aged 30 to 39 who had been exposed to COVID-19. The chain uses TRBV5-4 and TRBJ1-3, with a weak D call TRBD1 (6 bases). Here the CDR3 reads CASSLAQGRFSGNTIYF. As DNA, the CDR3 is TGTGCCAGCAGCTTGGCGCAGGGGAGATTCTCTGGAAACACCATATATTTT. The complete variable domain, with remaining parts taken from reference TRBV5-4 and TRBJ1-3, reads ETGVTQSPTHLIKTRGQQVTLRCSSQSGHNTVSWYQQALGQGPQFIFQYYREEENGRGNFPPRFSGLQFPNYSSELNVNALELDDSALYLCASSLAQGRFSGNTIYFGEGSWLTVV.